This entry is about one TCR beta chain. Which antigen it targets is not known. Base qualities are not recorded, but no much larger clone differs from it by a single base. TCR CDR3 regions were amplified from genomic DNA by multiplex PCR using the deep immunoSEQ assay. Genomic DNA extracted from each cell subset was distributed evenly over all wells of several immunoSEQ 96-well plates, and each plate served as one replicate. Each replicate PCR for sorted subsets received about 0.2 ug genomic DNA, equal to about 29,000 T cell genomes. Purified libraries were measured with a Qubit 3.0 fluorometer, size-checked on a Bioanalyzer 2100, and measured again with the KAPA Library Quantification kit. Each immunoSEQ 96-well plate was sequenced on its own single-read 150-cycle Illumina NextSeq 550 flow cell. Turning to the authors' computational methods: The immunoSEQ output contained only junctional sequences without quality scores, so filtering could not match that applied to full-length reads. Sequences were annotated with PyIR, a Python wrapper for IgBLAST v1.9, using IMGT germline references to assign V/J genes and CDR3. Reads were filtered out if the reads had weak V/J assignments (E-value above 1e-6), no CDR3, stop codons, out-of-frame junctions, or ambiguous translated residues. V3J clonotypes were defined as sequences sharing an identical inferred V gene, J gene, and CDR3 amino acid sequence. To compute the percentage overlap between repertoires, the number of shared unique clonotypes was divided by the size of the smaller repertoire. Richness of each repertoire was evaluated using RTK rarefaction, the Chao1 estimator, and Recon v2.1 estimates of unobserved clonotypes. Generation probabilities for all TCRbeta clonotypes obtained by the gDNA method from several donors were computed using OLGA. TCRdb limited this immuneACCESS table to in-frame rearrangements with V and J called. A share of clones is missing; checked studies link under half to unresolved V genes, and the rest is unexplained. The V and J calls and clone size are taken from that table; D and trimming were inferred from the DNA. Present in this sample are approximately 2,000,000 clones, 85% to 95% of which were seen just once. Around 0.4% of the sample rests with the top ten.

The donors were healthy, HIV-negative adults who had no recently reported acute infections or vaccinations. Every donor was a Caucasian adult residing in Nashville, Tennessee, USA. CD4+ T cells were enriched by magnetic negative selection, after which naive cells were positively selected on CD45RA and the negative fraction was taken as the memory subset. After blood collection by leukapheresis, PBMCs were isolated using Ficoll-Histopaque density gradient centrifugation and then cryopreserved in the vapor phase of liquid nitrogen. Analytical flow cytometry was used to check the purity and quantity of each magnetically sorted T cell population. From each sorted fraction, genomic DNA was isolated and quantified by UV absorbance on a Nanodrop 2000c. The sample comes from a study of shared clonotypes between healthy human individuals (dated by TCRdb to the early 2020s). Turning to the overall study: Three men and two women, aged 18 to 49 years, made up the cohort. Between about 0.85 and 9.5 billion PBMCs per donor were obtained by leukapheresis. For each donor, CD4 naive and CD4 memory were each given three plates, CD8 naive was given two plates, and CD8 memory was given one plate. To increase sequencing depth and limit assay-specific biases, TCR repertoire library preparation and sequencing were carried out by different laboratories using diverse techniques. To estimate repertoire size and how much clonotypes are shared between individuals, the study performed deep sequencing of blood TCR repertoires from 4 to 6 healthy adults. Points the paper makes about the study in general: Naive subsets generally had larger estimated clonotype richness than memory subsets did. Compared with non-shared clonotypes, the clonotypes found in all four sorted-subset donors had higher generation probabilities. Sampling was restricted to blood, and TCR repertoires in tissues likely differ from the TCR repertoires found in blood. Based on pairwise subsampling, the degree of clonotype sharing among donors was expected to be affected by sequencing depth. The small number of donors limited the genetic and exposure-history diversity represented. Even with the large sequencing depth, rarefaction of the sorted-subset datasets indicated that sequencing was incomplete. Roughly 5% of naive CD4, around 4% of naive CD8, approximately 2% of memory CD4, and approximately 0.39% of memory CD8 clonotypes were shared across several donors.

After removal of 1 base from V and 3 bases from J, the junction retains 3 bases not matched to a gene. The cysteine opens and the phenylalanine closes a CDR3 of 16 amino acids. The kept DNA is CDR3 alone, 48 bases in frame from the first base. CDR1 is given as MGHRA and CDR2 as YSYEKL, both from the germline V gene. The clonotype comes from a man between 18 and 29 years old in good health. Some clones in this sample may be carry-over from other donors' samples. Recombination joined TRBV4-1 with TRBJ2-7; TRBD2 fits 13 bases in the junction. Sequencing was done on a sample of naive CD4+ T cells from PBMCs. The cell subset or site label corresponds to: CD45RA+ positively selected. This receptor has the CDR3 CASSQAWTSGSYEQYF. The nucleotide sequence is given as TGCGCCAGCAGCCAAGCCTGGACTAGCGGGAGCTACGAGCAGTACTTC.